Listed below are T cell receptor beta chains from one sample, sequenced in a study of T cell changes during pregnancy in multiple sclerosis. Data came from immunoSEQ multiplex PCR; TCRdb stores just in-frame clones and leaves some out. The data hold some 110,000 clones, with 85% to 95% observed a single time. The input for sequencing was peripheral blood, taken after pregnancy. All receptors derive from a female donor with multiple sclerosis, enrolled in a pregnancy study. Both conserved end residues are part of each CDR3. The D gene is left open where the match is weak.

len	v_gene	j_gene	d_gene	CDR3aa	CDR3nt
13	TRBV27	TRBJ1-5	-	CASSLGPNQPQHF	TGTGCCAGCAGTTTGGGGCCCAATCAGCCCCAGCATTTT
13	TRBV19	TRBJ2-7	-	CASSRDKSYEQYF	TGTGCCAGTAGTAGGGACAAATCCTACGAGCAGTACTTC
15	TRBV30	TRBJ2-1	-	CAWTGARALRNEQFF	TGTGCCTGGACTGGGGCCAGGGCCCTACGGAATGAGCAGTTCTTC
15	TRBV30	TRBJ1-5	TRBD1	CAWSPDRDSNQPQHF	TGTGCCTGGAGTCCGGACAGGGATAGCAATCAGCCCCAGCATTTT
15	TRBV19	TRBJ1-2	-	CASSPQTQGLYGYTF	TGTGCCAGTAGTCCTCAGACTCAGGGGCTCTACGGCTACACCTTC
12	TRBV6-6	TRBJ2-5	-	CASRGSSETQYF	TGTGCCAGCAGAGGGAGTTCAGAGACCCAGTACTTC
14	TRBV15	TRBJ2-7	-	CATSRDRAGYEQYF	TGTGCCACCAGCAGAGATCGAGCGGGCTACGAGCAGTACTTC
18	TRBV5-1	TRBJ2-7	-	CASSLGPQGMGSSYEQYF	TGCGCCAGCAGCTTAGGACCTCAGGGCATGGGAAGCTCCTACGAGCAGTACTTC
15	TRBV5-1	TRBJ1-1	-	CASSAQQGTNTEAFF	TGCGCCAGCAGCGCCCAACAGGGAACGAACACTGAAGCTTTCTTT
15	TRBV15	TRBJ2-7	TRBD2	CATSRQSSGRSEQYF	TGTGCCACCAGCAGACAAAGTAGCGGGAGAAGCGAGCAGTACTTC
14	TRBV27	TRBJ2-7	TRBD2	CASSPRGGAYEQYF	TGTGCCAGCAGTCCCCGGGGGGGCGCCTACGAGCAGTACTTC
16	TRBV29-1	TRBJ2-1	TRBD1	CSVEGAPGQDYNEQFF	TGCAGCGTTGAAGGGGCTCCGGGACAGGATTACAATGAGCAGTTCTTC
16	TRBV4-2	TRBJ2-3	TRBD2	CASSHVSGGAVDTQYF	TGTGCCAGCAGCCATGTTAGCGGGGGGGCCGTAGATACGCAGTATTTT
19	TRBV7-6	TRBJ2-2	TRBD2	CASNPMTGLAGGNTGELFF	TGTGCCAGCAACCCTATGACGGGACTAGCGGGGGGAAACACCGGGGAGCTGTTTTTT